This paragraph reports one TCR beta chain. Its target is unknown. Libraries were prepared by immunoSEQ multiplex PCR; TCRdb keeps only in-frame clonotypes and omits some of them. The table shows 65,000 to 95,000 clones, with 65% to 85% occurring only once. The entry originates in a study of OX40 agonist ivuxolimab in advanced cancers. Study results and caveats: Expanded clones were, on average, more numerous among CD8+ T cells than CD4+.

This CDR3 is built from 14 residues. Germline CDR1 SGHTA, CDR2 FQGNSA. V lost 7 bases and J lost 4, with 16 bases in between. The chain links TRBV7-2 to TRBJ1-2; possibly TRBD1 for D (6 bases). The material sequenced was CD4+ or CD8+ T cells sorted from blood, taken in a trial of the OX40 agonist ivuxolimab. The sequence came from an adult with an advanced solid tumor such as melanoma, head and neck, liver or kidney cancer. CDR3 amino acids: CASTQGGRVYGYTF. CDR3 DNA: TGTGCCAGCACCCAAGGGGGGCGGGTCTATGGCTACACCTTC.